A selection of T cell receptor beta chains follows, all from one sample in a study of T cells after yellow fever vaccination. One entry per CDR3 protein results from TCRdb running MiXCR on the 5' RACE reads. The sample comprises around 600,000 distinct CDR3 sequences, around 12% of which are singletons, and more than 12% rests with the top ten. Sequenced here: PBMCs, sampled on the day of the yellow fever booster vaccination. The receptor set was obtained from a man younger than 45 who received the YFV17D yellow fever vaccine. CDR3s include the opening cysteine and the closing phenylalanine or tryptophan. Clone size is stated in some rows and not others, as once, few, many or a class when expanded.

v_call clone_size cdr3_aa
TRBV7-6 few CASSLALGGNSPLHF
TRBV12-3/TRBV12-4 few CASISGSPTGELFF
TRBV7-9 NA CASSFSAGSSTDTQYF
TRBV7-9 few CASSLEQRLGYGYTF
TRBV13 NA CASSRLGQTYEQYF
TRBV19 NA CSSSSSPGLAINEQFF
TRBV12-3/TRBV12-4 NA CASREDATSGIHEQFF
TRBV7-2 NA CASSLDGSDGNEQFF
TRBV29-1 NA CSVEGAGLLETQYF
TRBV11-2 few CASSIRTSGAYEQYF
TRBV6-1 few CASSELLGGSTNEQFF
TRBV3-1 NA CASRPRGQKYNEQFF
TRBV19 NA CASSSVFYNEQFF
TRBV18 NA CASSPTGAPGRTEAFF
TRBV28 few CANGQGGGEAFF
TRBV20-1 few CSASRDSYATDTQYF
TRBV20-1 NA CSARDARQAGNTIYF
TRBV7-2 NA CASSLVGTFTDTQYF
TRBV15 few CATSRATGHSGSGYTF
TRBV3-1 many CASSHGTSGRTGELFF
TRBV20-1 few CSARDLGTPYNEQFF
TRBV3-1 many CASSLLGGSYEQYF
TRBV5-6 few CASSPGLGQFF
TRBV7-2 few CASSRFVGGVPDTQYF
TRBV4-3 many CASSQDDYNEQFF
TRBV28 few CASRFSGRAIDTQYF
TRBV6-2/TRBV6-3 few CASSLTGPYTYTDTQYF
TRBV10-3 many CASKAGGGETQYF
TRBV6-5 many CASSYRGSGANVLTF
TRBV20-1 NA CSATGTGRSYEQYF
TRBV27 few CASSALFQNYGYTF
TRBV7-9 few CASSPERGELFF
TRBV12-3/TRBV12-4 NA CASSHTVATEAFF
TRBV12-3/TRBV12-4 few CASRTKTGPRGAQYF
TRBV20-1 few CSARVGGYEQYF
TRBV27 NA CASSSVDRTEFF
TRBV20-1 NA CSALAGGPATGELFF
TRBV7-9 few CASSDAQETQYF
TRBV7-2 NA CASSLILDRRTDTQYF
TRBV6-5 NA CASSNSESRYEQYF
TRBV4-2 many CASSQQVAGVSGELFF
TRBV7-2 few CASRRPGAGTDTQYF
TRBV5-1 NA CASDTGTGRETQYF
TRBV29-1 NA CSVPPGTSVNEQFF
TRBV7-8 few CASSLPTQGTGQYTQYF
TRBV18 NA CASSPGGSATGKLFF
TRBV20-1 few CSARGGRNTEAFF
TRBV7-2 NA CASSFRVGGAGANVLIF
TRBV4-3 NA CASSQDLSDANYGYTF
TRBV7-2 NA CASSVRHRDRADEQFF
TRBV10-2 NA CASSEFHTGELFF
TRBV5-1 NA CASSLGITTGELFF
TRBV20-1 NA CSARASGGVRYNEQFF
TRBV14 NA CASSQGGKHWHEQFF
TRBV7-6 NA CASSLRPPLYNEQFF
TRBV10-3 NA CAISRDREETQYF
TRBV28 NA CASSGWDTLSSYNEQFF
TRBV6-5 few CASSYDRETYEQYF